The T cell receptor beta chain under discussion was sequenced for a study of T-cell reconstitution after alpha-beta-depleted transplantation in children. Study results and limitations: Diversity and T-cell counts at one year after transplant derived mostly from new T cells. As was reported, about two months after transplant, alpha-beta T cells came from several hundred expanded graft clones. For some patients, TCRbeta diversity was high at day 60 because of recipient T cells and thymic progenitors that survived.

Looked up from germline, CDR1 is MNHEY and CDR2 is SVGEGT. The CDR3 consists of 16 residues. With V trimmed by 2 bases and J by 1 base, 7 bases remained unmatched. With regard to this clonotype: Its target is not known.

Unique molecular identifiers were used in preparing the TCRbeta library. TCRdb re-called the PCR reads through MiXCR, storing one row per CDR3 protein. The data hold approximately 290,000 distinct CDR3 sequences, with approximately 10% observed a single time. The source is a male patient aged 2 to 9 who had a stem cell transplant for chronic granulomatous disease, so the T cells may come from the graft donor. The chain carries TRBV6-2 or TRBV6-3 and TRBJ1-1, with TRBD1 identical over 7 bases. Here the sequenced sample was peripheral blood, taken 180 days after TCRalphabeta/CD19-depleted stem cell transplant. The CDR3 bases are TGTGCCAGCAGTTACGCCCGACAGGGATCGAACACTGAAGCTTTCTTT. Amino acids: CASSYARQGSNTEAFF.